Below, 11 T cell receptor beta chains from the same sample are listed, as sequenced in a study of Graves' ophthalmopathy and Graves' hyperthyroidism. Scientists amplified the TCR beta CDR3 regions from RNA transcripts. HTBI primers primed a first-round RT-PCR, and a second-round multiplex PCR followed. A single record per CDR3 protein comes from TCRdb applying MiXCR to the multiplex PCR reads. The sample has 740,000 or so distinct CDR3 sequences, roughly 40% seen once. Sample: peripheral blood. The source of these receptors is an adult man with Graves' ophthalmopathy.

In nucleotides, the CDR3 is TGTGCCAGCAGTTCTTGGGGGCACGGCTATGGCTACACCTTC. Translated, it gives CASSSWGHGYGYTF. The chain uses TRBV7-9 and TRBJ1-2, with a possible D match to TRBD1 (6 bases). Germline lookup yields CDR1 SEHNR and CDR2 FQNEAQ (reference sequence). The CDR3 is made up of 14 amino acids. The V and J ends lost 6 bases and 4 bases respectively, with 15 bases between them.

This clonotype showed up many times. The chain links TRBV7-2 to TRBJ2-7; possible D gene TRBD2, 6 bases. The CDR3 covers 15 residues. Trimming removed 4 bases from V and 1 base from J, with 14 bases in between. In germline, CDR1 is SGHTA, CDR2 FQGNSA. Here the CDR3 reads CASSSQAGVSYEQYF. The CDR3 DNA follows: TGTGCCAGCAGCTCCCAAGCGGGTGTATCCTACGAGCAGTACTTC.

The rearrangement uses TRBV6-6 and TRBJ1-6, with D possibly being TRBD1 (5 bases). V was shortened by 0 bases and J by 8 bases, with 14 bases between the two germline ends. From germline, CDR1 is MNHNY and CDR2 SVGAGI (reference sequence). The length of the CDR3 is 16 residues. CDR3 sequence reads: CASSYSRDGLYSPLHF. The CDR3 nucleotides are TGTGCCAGCAGTTACTCCCGGGACGGGCTGTATTCACCCCTCCACTTT.

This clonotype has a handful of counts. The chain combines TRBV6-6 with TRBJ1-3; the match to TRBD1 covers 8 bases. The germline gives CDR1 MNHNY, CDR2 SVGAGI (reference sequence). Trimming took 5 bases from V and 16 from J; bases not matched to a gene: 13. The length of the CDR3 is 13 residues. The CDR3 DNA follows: TGTGCCAGCAGTGAAGTGGACAGGGACCCTCTGTATTTT. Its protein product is CASSEVDRDPLYF.

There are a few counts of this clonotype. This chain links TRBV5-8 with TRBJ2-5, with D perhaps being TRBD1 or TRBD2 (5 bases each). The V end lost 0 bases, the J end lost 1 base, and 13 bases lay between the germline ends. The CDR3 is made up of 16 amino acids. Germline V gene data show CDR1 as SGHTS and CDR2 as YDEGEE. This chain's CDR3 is CASSLGTGTLQETQYF. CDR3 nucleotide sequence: TGTGCCAGCAGCTTGGGCACTGGGACGCTCCAAGAGACCCAGTACTTC.

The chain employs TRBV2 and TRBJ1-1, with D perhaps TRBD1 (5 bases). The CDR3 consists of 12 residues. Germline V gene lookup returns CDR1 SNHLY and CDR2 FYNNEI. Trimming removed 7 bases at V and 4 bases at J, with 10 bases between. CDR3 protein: CASIKGTTEAFF. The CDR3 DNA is TGTGCCAGCATAAAAGGGACCACTGAAGCTTTCTTT.

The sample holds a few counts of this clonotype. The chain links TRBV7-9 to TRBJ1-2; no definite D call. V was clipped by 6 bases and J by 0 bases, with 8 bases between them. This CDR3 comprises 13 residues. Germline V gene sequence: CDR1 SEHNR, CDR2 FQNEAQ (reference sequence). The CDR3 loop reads CASRSSPNYGYTF. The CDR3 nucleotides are TGTGCCAGCAGATCCAGTCCTAACTATGGCTACACCTTC.

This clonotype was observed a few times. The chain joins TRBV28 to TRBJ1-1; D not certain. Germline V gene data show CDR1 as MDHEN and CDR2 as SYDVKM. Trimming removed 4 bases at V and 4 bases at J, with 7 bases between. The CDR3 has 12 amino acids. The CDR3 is CASSSRTTEAFF. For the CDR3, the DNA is TGTGCCAGCAGTTCTCGGACCACTGAAGCTTTCTTT.

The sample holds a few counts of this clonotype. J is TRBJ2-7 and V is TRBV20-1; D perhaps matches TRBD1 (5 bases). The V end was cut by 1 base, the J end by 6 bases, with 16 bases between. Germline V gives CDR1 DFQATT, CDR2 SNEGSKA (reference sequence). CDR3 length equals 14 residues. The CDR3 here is CSARARAYPSEQYF. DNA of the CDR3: TGCAGTGCTAGAGCCAGGGCGTACCCCAGCGAGCAGTACTTC.

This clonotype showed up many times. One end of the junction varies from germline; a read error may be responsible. In nucleotides, the CDR3 is TGTGCCAGCAGTGTAGTTGACAGACCGAACACTGAAGCTTTCTTT. This gives the protein CASSVVDRPNTEAFF. V is TRBV9 and J is TRBJ1-1, with D perhaps TRBD1 (5 bases). The length of the CDR3 is 15 residues. Germline CDR1 is SGDLS and CDR2 is YYNGEE.

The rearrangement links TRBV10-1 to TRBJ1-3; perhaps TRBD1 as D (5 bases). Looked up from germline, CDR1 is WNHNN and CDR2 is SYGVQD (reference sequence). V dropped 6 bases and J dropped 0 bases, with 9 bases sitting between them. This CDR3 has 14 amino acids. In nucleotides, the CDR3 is TGCGCCAGCAGCAACGGGGGCTCTGGAAACACCATATATTTT. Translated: CASSNGGSGNTIYF.